This T cell receptor (beta chain) comes out of a study of CD8+ T cells in alopecia areata. Study in general: Twice daily, treated patients received 5 to 10 mg of oral tofacitinib. Affected scalp percentage gauged treated patients' severity.

Treatment reported: oral pan-JAK inhibitor, 5-10 mg twice daily. TCR sequencing used cDNA made by reverse transcription of extracted RNA. Method: immunoSEQ multiplex PCR; TCRdb's copy keeps in-frame clones and lacks some. The sample shows about 250,000 clones, approximately 60% of them seen only once. With respect to this clone: As yet, its antigen is unknown.

Germline lookup yields CDR1 LNHNV and CDR2 YYDKDF (reference sequence). Deletions cut 0 bases from V and 1 base from J, with 7 bases between. The CDR3 is 14 residues long. General study points: Expanded CD8+ clones among the top 100, as well as scalp clonality, were significantly decreased by tofacitinib. Lesional scalp exceeded normal scalp in clonality, especially in alopecia totalis/universalis.

This specimen was CD4+ T cells sorted from blood, taken at approximately week 51, from a patient treated with tofacitinib. The J gene is TRBJ2-7, the V gene TRBV15, with D uncertain. This TCR came from a human donor with alopecia areata. The CDR3 sequence: CATSRDPVSYEQYF. Here the CDR3 DNA reads TGTGCCACCAGCAGAGATCCGGTATCCTACGAGCAGTACTTC.